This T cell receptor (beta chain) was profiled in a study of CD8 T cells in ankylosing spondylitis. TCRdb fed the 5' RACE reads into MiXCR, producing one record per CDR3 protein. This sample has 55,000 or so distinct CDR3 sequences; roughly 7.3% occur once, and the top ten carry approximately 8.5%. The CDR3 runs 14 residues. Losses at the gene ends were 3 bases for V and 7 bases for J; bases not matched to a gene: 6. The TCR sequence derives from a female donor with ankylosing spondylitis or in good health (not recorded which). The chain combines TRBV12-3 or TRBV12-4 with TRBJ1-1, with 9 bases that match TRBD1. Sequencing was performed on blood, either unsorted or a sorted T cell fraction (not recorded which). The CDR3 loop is CASSLVQGAGEAFF. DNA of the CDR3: TGTGCCAGCAGTTTGGTACAGGGGGCTGGTGAAGCTTTCTTT.